The rows below give T cell receptor beta chains drawn from one sample of a study of blood T cells in healthy people across ages. TCRdb used MiXCR to reprocess the 5' RACE reads, holding one entry per CDR3 protein. The data show 800,000 to 950,000 distinct CDR3 sequences, roughly 34% seen once. Material for sequencing was blood. The receptors originated from a man aged 18 to 30 in good health. CDR3s include the opening cysteine and the closing phenylalanine or tryptophan. The D gene is left open where the match is weak. Size values are once, few and many counts, or a class for expanded clones, and some rows have none.

v_call	j_call	cdr3_length	d_call	clone_size	cdr3_aa	cdr3_nt
TRBV12-3/TRBV12-4	TRBJ2-1	14	-	-	CASSTSGPEETQFF	TGTGCCAGCAGTACTTCAGGGCCTGAAGAGACCCAGTTCTTC
TRBV12-3/TRBV12-4	TRBJ1-1	13	-	-	CAGNTQGKAEAFF	TGTGCCGGCAATACTCAGGGGAAGGCTGAAGCTTTCTTT
TRBV6-4	TRBJ1-2	14	-	few	CASSDSFRGSGYTF	TGTGCCAGCAGTGACTCATTTCGTGGTTCTGGCTACACCTTC
TRBV7-2	TRBJ2-7	14	-	few	CASSLGPASGEQYF	TGTGCCAGCAGCCTTGGACCCGCTTCGGGCGAGCAGTACTTC
TRBV6-5	TRBJ2-3	16	TRBD1	-	CASRTPGTGVFSTQYF	TGTGCCAGCAGGACCCCCGGGACAGGGGTGTTTTCTACGCAGTATTTT
TRBV20-1	TRBJ2-5	13	-	many	CSATTRQKETQYF	TGCAGTGCTACCACGAGGCAGAAAGAGACCCAGTACTTC
TRBV9	TRBJ2-1	16	-	few	CASSAMITRVDNEQFF	TGTGCCAGCAGCGCCATGATCACTAGAGTGGACAATGAGCAGTTCTTC
TRBV15	TRBJ2-5	13	-	many	CATSREGAETQYF	TGTGCCACCAGCAGGGAGGGAGCGGAGACCCAGTACTTC
TRBV2	TRBJ1-1	14	-	few	CASSDIRAASEAFF	TGTGCCAGCAGTGACATCCGGGCAGCCTCTGAAGCTTTCTTT
TRBV5-5	TRBJ1-2	17	-	-	CASSLAPGAGSYYGYTF	TGTGCCAGCAGCTTGGCCCCTGGTGCAGGGTCCTATTATGGCTACACCTTC
TRBV12-3/TRBV12-4	TRBJ1-2	12	-	many	CASSLNNYGYTF	TGTGCCAGCAGCCTGAATAACTATGGCTACACCTTC
TRBV20-1	TRBJ1-1	13	-	few	CSASLSLNTEAFF	TGCAGTGCTAGTCTAAGTTTGAACACTGAAGCTTTCTTT
TRBV12-3/TRBV12-4	TRBJ1-2	12	-	-	CASGPASDGYTF	TGTGCCAGCGGTCCAGCCAGTGATGGCTACACCTTC
TRBV6-2/TRBV6-3	TRBJ2-7	14	-	-	CASSYLDEGREQYF	TGTGCCAGCAGTTATCTGGATGAAGGTCGCGAGCAGTACTTC
TRBV5-1	TRBJ2-5	14	-	few	CASSLEEPQETQYF	TGCGCCAGCAGCTTGGAGGAGCCTCAAGAGACCCAGTACTTC
TRBV28	TRBJ2-5	12	-	few	CASSPRSLPQYF	TGTGCCAGCAGTCCCAGAAGCCTGCCACAGTACTTC
TRBV20-1	TRBJ1-2	13	-	-	CSARVARLYGYTF	TGCAGTGCTAGAGTGGCCAGGCTCTATGGCTACACCTTC
TRBV12-3/TRBV12-4	TRBJ2-5	13	TRBD1	many	CASRRTGQETQYF	TGTGCCAGCAGACGGACAGGACAAGAGACCCAGTACTTC
TRBV10-3	TRBJ2-3	15	-	once	CAIIKGPQQTDTQYF	TGTGCCATCATTAAAGGACCTCAGCAGACAGATACGCAGTATTTT
TRBV18	TRBJ2-1	17	-	few	CASSPPQYSGSDNEQFF	TGTGCCAGCTCACCACCGCAGTATAGTGGATCAGACAATGAGCAGTTCTTC
TRBV20-1	TRBJ2-1	15	-	-	CSAQKRAGARNEQFF	TGCAGTGCCCAAAAAAGGGCAGGGGCCCGCAATGAGCAGTTCTTC
TRBV4-2	TRBJ2-7	21	-	many	CASSQDTRVDSKQPKAYEQYF	TGTGCCAGCAGCCAAGATACGCGGGTGGACTCCAAACAGCCGAAAGCCTACGAGCAGTACTTC